What follows are 13 T cell receptor beta chains derived from one specimen sequenced in a study of blood T cell repertoires in COVID-19. Here immunoSEQ multiplex PCR was the method, and the copy in TCRdb shows in-frame clones only, minus some. There are some 220,000 clones in the sample; roughly 85% occur only once, and roughly 2.8% lies in the top ten. Sequencing was performed on peripheral blood. All receptors come from a man aged 50 or older who had recovered from COVID-19.

The V gene is TRBV27, the J gene TRBJ1-2; D uncertain. Trimming took off 0 bases at V and 7 bases at J, with 18 bases between the two ends. Germline V CDR1 and CDR2: MNHEY, SMNVEV (reference sequence). The CDR3 covers 16 residues. CDR3 DNA: TGTGCCAGCAGTTTATCGATTGGCGGCAGCCGCTTTGGCTACACCTTC. Translating gives CASSLSIGGSRFGYTF.

The chain couples TRBV4-1 to TRBJ1-3; the D gene is possibly TRBD1 (6 bases). There are 16 residues in the CDR3. V was pared by 8 bases and J by 1 base, with 18 bases between. Looked up from germline, CDR1 is MGHRA and CDR2 is YSYEKL. The CDR3, as DNA: TGCGCCAGCGCACGCCGGGACACGGGGTCTGGAAACACCATATATTTT. It encodes CASARRDTGSGNTIYF.

This sequence joins TRBV19 and TRBJ2-3; D remains ambiguous. The germline V gene encodes CDR1 LNHDA and CDR2 SQIVND (reference sequence). Trimming took 8 bases from V and 6 from J, leaving 15 bases between them. The CDR3 is made up of 13 amino acids. CDR3 amino acids: CASGPSGMDTQYF. In DNA form, the CDR3 reads TGTGCCAGTGGGCCCTCAGGTATGGATACGCAGTATTTT.

This rearrangement joins TRBV5-1 to TRBJ2-7, with 9 positions matching TRBD1. CDR3 size: 12 residues. Trimming removed 3 bases from V and 6 bases from J; junction bases left unmatched: 1. The germline V gene encodes CDR1 SGHRS and CDR2 YFSETQ. CDR3 in DNA: TGCGCCAGCAGCTCGACAGGGGGCGAGCAGTACTTC. Amino acid sequence: CASSSTGGEQYF.

The CDR3 here is CASRSTGRYEQYF. The CDR3 bases are TGTGCCAGCAGGTCGACAGGGAGATACGAGCAGTACTTC. The rearrangement uses TRBV12-3 or TRBV12-4 and TRBJ2-7; TRBD1 aligns across 7 bases. The CDR3 extends over 13 amino acids. Unmatched junction bases numbered 6, after V lost 6 bases and J lost 4 bases.

This clone occurred a few times. The chain has TRBV27 and TRBJ2-5; possible D gene TRBD1, 6 bases. V gave up 6 bases and J gave up 4 bases, with 9 bases separating them. CDR3 length equals 12 residues. Germline V gene lookup returns CDR1 MNHEY and CDR2 SMNVEV (reference sequence). The DNA of the CDR3 is TGTGCCAGCAGATCGACAGGAGAGACCCAGTACTTC. It is translated as CASRSTGETQYF.

This clone was seen only a few times. The rearrangement joins TRBV2 to TRBJ2-1; 8 bases fit TRBD2. J gave up 2 bases and V 6 bases, and 6 bases lay outside the gene matches. This CDR3 has 15 amino acids. CDR1 is SNHLY, CDR2 FYNNEI, per germline. CDR3 in DNA: TGTGCCAGCAGAAAGACTAGCGTCACCTACAATGAGCAGTTCTTC. As protein: CASRKTSVTYNEQFF.

This clone was picked up one time. The chain uses TRBV3-1 (or the pseudogene TRBV3-2) and TRBJ2-2, with 7 bases fitting TRBD1. Germline lookup yields CDR1 LGHDT and CDR2 YNNKEL (reference sequence). Losses at the gene ends were 0 bases for V and 7 bases for J; bases not matched to a gene: 11. The CDR3 covers 17 residues. As DNA, the CDR3 is TGTGCCAGCAGCCAAGATCTAGGTCAGGGGGTTTGCGGGGAGCTGTTTTTT. This translates into CASSQDLGQGVCGELFF.

The chain uses TRBV28 and TRBJ2-1, with TRBD2 matching 10 bases. After removal of 3 bases from V and 7 bases from J, the junction contained 9 bases not matched to a gene. The length of the CDR3 is 16 residues. Germline-derived CDR1 and CDR2 are MDHEN and SYDVKM. CDR3 protein: CASSFNGLAGVNEQFF. The CDR3 bases are TGTGCCAGCAGTTTCAATGGGCTAGCGGGAGTTAATGAGCAGTTCTTC.

This CDR3 reads CASSQALATSTDTQYF. The DNA of the CDR3 is TGTGCCAGCAGCCAAGCACTAGCGACTAGCACAGATACGCAGTATTTT. The rearrangement uses TRBV3-1 (or the pseudogene TRBV3-2) and TRBJ2-3, with 7 bases identical to TRBD2. CDR1 LGHDT and CDR2 YNNKEL come from the germline V gene (reference sequence). CDR3 length: 16 amino acids. V was pared by 1 base and J by 0 bases, with 4 bases of the junction left unmatched.

The chain is built from TRBV6-5 and TRBJ2-1, with D possibly being TRBD1 (7 bases). Trimming took 5 bases from V and 7 from J, leaving 12 bases between them. The CDR3 consists of 13 residues. Germline V gene data show CDR1 as MNHEY and CDR2 as SVGAGI. CDR3 bases: TGTGCCAGCAGTCGACAGGGAGGAAATGAGCAGTTCTTC. Its protein product is CASSRQGGNEQFF.

The chain uses TRBV29-1 and TRBJ1-3; D possibly corresponds to TRBD1 (6 bases). There are 13 residues in the CDR3. CDR1 SQVTM and CDR2 ANQGSEA come from the germline V gene. V lost 5 bases and J lost 4, with 12 bases in between. In nucleotides, the CDR3 is TGCAGCGTTTTACAGGGTTACGGAAACACCATATATTTT. Translation gives CSVLQGYGNTIYF.

The gene calls are TRBV24-1 and TRBJ2-5; TRBD2 matches 8 bases. The germline gives CDR1 KGHDR, CDR2 SFDVKD. This CDR3 has 15 residues. J lost 1 base, V lost 4 bases, and 4 bases had no gene match. The DNA for the CDR3 is TGTGCCACCAGTGAGATTAGCGGGGTCCAAGAGACCCAGTACTTC. Translated: CATSEISGVQETQYF.